The present TCR beta chain was sequenced within a study of blood T cell repertoires in COVID-19. The overall study: Samples of COVID-19 (acute and convalescent) were obtained from the United States, Italy and Spain. PBMCs, B-cell-depleted T cells, or T cells were the source of the cDNA or gDNA that made up the material.

Source study methods: The authors estimated nucleated cell counts from reference gene primer amplification. The table came from immunoSEQ multiplex PCR; TCRdb's copy has only in-frame clones and leaves some out. Clone size and V and J calls were adopted from that table, with D and trimming inferred from the DNA. The table lists about 24,000 clones, roughly 89% of them singletons. This CDR3 comprises 15 residues. Germline CDR1 is SGHTS and CDR2 is YDEGEE. Unmatched junction bases numbered 6, after V lost 2 bases and J lost 4 bases. The J gene is TRBJ1-3, the V gene TRBV5-8; the match to TRBD1 covers 7 bases. The clonotype comes from a human donor in a cohort sampled during active COVID-19. Material: peripheral blood. The DNA of the CDR3 is TGTGCCAGCAGCTTACAGGGGATATCAGGAAACACCATATATTTT. The encoded protein is CASSLQGISGNTIYF.